Presented here are 18 T cell receptor beta chains from one specimen sequenced in a study of blood T cell repertoires in COVID-19. Produced via immunoSEQ multiplex PCR; TCRdb's table is partial and in-frame only. This table has some 300,000 clones, 89% appearing once. Sequencing was performed on PBMCs or T cells enriched from blood (not recorded which). These receptor sequences come from a woman in her thirties who had recovered from COVID-19.

This clone has only a few counts. The V and J genes are TRBV10-3 and TRBJ1-2, with TRBD1 as a possible D gene (6 bases). Germline loops: CDR1 ENHRY, CDR2 SYGVKD. The length of the CDR3 is 15 residues. With 6 bases removed from V and 2 bases from J, the gap between germline ends came to 16 bases. This chain's CDR3 is CAIRHVGQINYGYTF. Here the CDR3 DNA reads TGTGCCATCAGACACGTGGGACAAATAAACTATGGCTACACCTTC.

V usage is TRBV7-9 and J usage is TRBJ2-7; the match to TRBD2 covers 10 bases. CDR1 and CDR2 (germline): SEHNR, FQNEAQ (reference sequence). The CDR3 sequence is 16 residues long. V shed 4 bases and J 6 bases; nucleotides not matched to a gene: 12. For the CDR3, the DNA is TGTGCCAGCAGCTCGCGCGGGGTAGCGGGAGGTCGCGAGCAGTACTTC. It yields the protein CASSSRGVAGGREQYF.

In its sample, this clone was seen once. V is TRBV3-1 (or the pseudogene TRBV3-2) and J is TRBJ1-2, with D possibly TRBD1 on 5 matching bases. V was trimmed by 5 bases and J by 3 bases, leaving 13 bases between them. Looked up from germline, CDR1 is LGHDT and CDR2 is YNNKEL (reference sequence). This CDR3 has 14 amino acids. Here the CDR3 DNA reads TGTGCCAGCAGCTCCAACGGAGGGGACTATGGCTACACCTTC. This gives the protein CASSSNGGDYGYTF.

The J gene is TRBJ2-7, the V gene TRBV4-3; perhaps TRBD2 as D (6 bases). Germline V lookup: CDR1 LGHNA, CDR2 YSLEER. Trimming shortened V by 4 bases and J by 4 bases, and 17 bases separated the two germline ends. The CDR3 spans 15 residues. CDR3 coding DNA: TGCGCCAGCAGCCCATCCCGGGCGGGGTTATACGAGCAGTACTTC. Its translation: CASSPSRAGLYEQYF.

The CDR3, as DNA: TGTGCCACCAGCAGTATAGCGGGAGTGTTGAATGAGCAGTTCTTC. This gives the protein CATSSIAGVLNEQFF. This chain joins TRBV15 and TRBJ2-1; 9 nucleotides line up with TRBD2. The CDR3 runs 15 residues. Germline trimming cut 3 bases from V and 7 bases from J; bases unmatched to any gene: 7. Germline CDR1 LNHNV, CDR2 YYDKDF (reference sequence).

This chain links TRBV11-3 with TRBJ2-2, with no clear D. Germline loops: CDR1 SGHNT, CDR2 YENEEA. Trimming cost V 2 bases and J 4 bases, with 11 bases left between them. The CDR3 is made up of 15 amino acids. CDR3 DNA: TGTGCCAGCAGCTTATCTAGAAGTTCCACCGGGGAGCTGTTTTTT. It is translated as CASSLSRSSTGELFF.

This chain connects TRBV5-1 to TRBJ2-3; 7 positions match TRBD1. Trimming at V came to 4 bases and at J to 1 base, leaving 6 bases not matched to a gene. The V gene's germline CDR1 is SGHRS and CDR2 YFSETQ. There are 15 residues in the CDR3. CDR3 amino acids: CASSPPTGRTDTQYF. The DNA of the CDR3 is TGCGCCAGCAGCCCCCCGACAGGGCGCACAGATACGCAGTATTTT.

This chain joins TRBV6-5 and TRBJ1-2, with D perhaps matching TRBD1 (5 bases). Trimming stripped 4 bases from V and 6 bases from J, with 12 bases between. The germline CDR1 and CDR2 sequences are MNHEY and SVGAGI. The CDR3 consists of 13 residues. As DNA, the CDR3 is TGTGCCAGCAGTTCGTGGGTAGGGGATGGCTACACCTTC. This codes for CASSSWVGDGYTF.

CDR3 in amino acids: CASSTQTANNEQFF. CDR3 sequence (DNA): TGTGCCAGCAGTACCCAGACAGCTAACAATGAGCAGTTCTTC. The rearrangement joins TRBV6-5 to TRBJ2-1, with a tentative D call TRBD1 (5 bases). V was trimmed by 5 bases and J by 5 bases, leaving 13 bases between them. The CDR3 is 14 residues long. CDR1 is MNHEY, CDR2 SVGAGI, per germline.

The J gene is TRBJ2-7, the V gene TRBV6-5; tentatively, D is TRBD2 (7 bases). This CDR3 has 15 residues. CDR1 is MNHEY, CDR2 SVGAGI, per germline. Trimming took 5 bases from V and 3 from J, leaving 17 bases between them. The CDR3 is CASSKGDYPVYEQYF. For the CDR3, the DNA is TGTGCCAGCAGTAAGGGGGACTACCCAGTCTACGAGCAGTACTTC.

This chain connects TRBV3-1 (or the pseudogene TRBV3-2) to TRBJ1-6, with no clear D. In germline, CDR1 is LGHDT, CDR2 YNNKEL (reference sequence). The CDR3 totals 12 residues. V was pared by 2 bases and J by 8 bases, with 4 bases between. In DNA form, the CDR3 reads TGTGCCAGCAGCCAACCCGATTCACCCCTCCACTTT. Protein product: CASSQPDSPLHF.

The chain couples TRBV19 to TRBJ2-6; perhaps TRBD1 as D (5 bases). CDR1 is LNHDA, CDR2 SQIVND, per germline (reference sequence). The V end was cut by 6 bases, the J end by 0 bases, with 12 bases between. The CDR3 runs 16 residues. CDR3 sequence: CASSQDILSGANVLTF. Here the CDR3 DNA reads TGTGCCAGTAGCCAGGACATACTCTCTGGGGCCAACGTCCTGACTTTC.

The gene calls are TRBV6-4 and TRBJ1-1; the D gene is possibly TRBD1 (5 bases). V was trimmed by 3 bases and J by 3 bases, leaving 14 bases between them. There are 15 residues in the CDR3. CDR1 is MRHNA and CDR2 is SNTAGT in the germline V gene. This CDR3 reads CASSEVGGSHTEAFF. As DNA, the CDR3 is TGTGCCAGCAGTGAAGTGGGGGGATCTCACACTGAAGCTTTCTTT.

The J gene is TRBJ2-2, the V gene TRBV27; 12 nucleotides line up with TRBD2. V shed 3 bases, J shed 4 bases, and the junction held 6 bases outside the gene matches. CDR3 length equals 17 residues. The germline CDR1 and CDR2 sequences are MNHEY and SMNVEV (reference sequence). This chain's CDR3 is CASSFTSGRIGTGELFF. For the CDR3, the DNA is TGTGCCAGCAGTTTCACTAGCGGGAGGATTGGCACCGGGGAGCTGTTTTTT.

The V call is TRBV11-2, the J call TRBJ2-7, with D uncertain. The CDR3 covers 12 residues. CDR1 SGHAT and CDR2 FQNNGV come from the germline V gene. V was shortened by 4 bases and J by 7 bases, with 11 bases between the two germline ends. The CDR3 sequence: CASSSPVLEQYF. The CDR3 nucleotides are TGTGCCAGCAGCTCGCCAGTGCTTGAGCAGTACTTC.

The chain has TRBV29-1 and TRBJ2-7; D is perhaps TRBD2 (6 bases). The germline CDR1 and CDR2 sequences are SQVTM and ANQGSEA. V lost 3 bases, J lost 4 bases, and 19 bases lay in between. The length of the CDR3 is 15 residues. CDR3 loop: CSVEIGRTGGYEQYF. For the CDR3, the DNA is TGCAGCGTTGAGATCGGCAGGACCGGAGGGTACGAGCAGTACTTC.

This chain connects TRBV6-5 to TRBJ1-2; D might be TRBD1 (6 bases). Trimming took 8 bases from V and 4 from J, leaving 11 bases between them. This CDR3 has 12 amino acids. Per germline, CDR1 MNHEY and CDR2 SVGAGI. The CDR3 DNA reads TGTGCCAGCCAACAGGGCTCCTATGGCTACACCTTC. Amino acid sequence: CASQQGSYGYTF.

This rearrangement joins TRBV27 to TRBJ1-1; D unresolved. This CDR3 region has 13 residues. Germline lookup yields CDR1 MNHEY and CDR2 SMNVEV (reference sequence). Trimming stripped 3 bases from V and 1 base from J, with 6 bases between. CDR3: CASSLSPNTEAFF. The CDR3 nucleotides read TGTGCCAGCAGTTTGAGCCCGAACACTGAAGCTTTCTTT.